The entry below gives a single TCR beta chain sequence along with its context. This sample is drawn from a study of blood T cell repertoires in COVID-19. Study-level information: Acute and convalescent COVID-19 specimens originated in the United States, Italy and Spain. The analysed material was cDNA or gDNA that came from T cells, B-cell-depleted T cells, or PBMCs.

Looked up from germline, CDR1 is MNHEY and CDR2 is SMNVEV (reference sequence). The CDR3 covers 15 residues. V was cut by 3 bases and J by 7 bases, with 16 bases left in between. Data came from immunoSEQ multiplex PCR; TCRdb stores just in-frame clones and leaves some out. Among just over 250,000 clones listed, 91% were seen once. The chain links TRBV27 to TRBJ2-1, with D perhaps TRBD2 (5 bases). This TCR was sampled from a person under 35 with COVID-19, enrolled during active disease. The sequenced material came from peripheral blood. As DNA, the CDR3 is TGTGCCAGCAGTTTGAAGTCTAGCTCAAGGAATGAGCAGTTCTTC. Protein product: CASSLKSSSRNEQFF.